This T cell receptor beta chain was sequenced during a study of T cells in Graves' hyperthyroidism and ophthalmopathy. Overall study results and limits: Before onset, by a median of around six months, the model predicted ophthalmopathy. Also found in blood were most expanded thyroid clonotypes above 0.001.

With 4 bases clipped from V and 8 bases from J, the junction kept 6 bases outside the gene matches. Germline V gene sequence: CDR1 SEHNR, CDR2 FQNEAQ (reference sequence). CDR3 length: 14 amino acids. Researchers amplified the TCR beta CDR3 regions from RNA transcripts. HTBI primers were the set used in a first-round RT-PCR of the TCR CDR3. TCRdb called the multiplex PCR reads again in MiXCR, with one record for every CDR3 protein. This table holds around 700,000 distinct CDR3 sequences, around 40% found once. The study based diagnoses on clinical symptoms, serum thyroxine and TRAb, thyroid ultrasound and orbital computed tomography. On this clonotype itself: Antigen specificity is unknown.

The sample taken for sequencing was blood. This clonotype was obtained from a woman in her thirties or forties with Graves' hyperthyroidism. The V and J genes are TRBV7-9 and TRBJ1-2, with 11 bases aligning to TRBD1. Here the CDR3 DNA reads TGTGCCAGCAGCTCACCGGGACAGGGGGTAGGCTACACCTTC. Protein: CASSSPGQGVGYTF.